This is a list of T cell receptor beta chains from one sample in a study of spatial heterogeneity in lung cancer. TCRdb analysed the 5' RACE reads with MiXCR anew, one entry per CDR3 protein. Seen here are under 150,000 distinct CDR3 sequences, more than 9% observed once, and the top ten hold approximately 17%. The sequencing used PBMCs, collected at follow-up. The receptors derive from a male donor with early-stage non-small cell lung cancer. Each CDR3 is given with its conserved first and last residue. D genes are given only for firm matches. Clone size is not always given. Where it is, it says once, few, many or a class for expanded clones.

d_gene: NA; v_gene: TRBV6-2/TRBV6-3; abundance: few; j_gene: TRBJ1-1; CDR3nt: TGTGCCAGCAGCACCGTGTGGGCTGAAGCTTTCTTT; CDR3aa: CASSTVWAEAFF
d_gene: NA; v_gene: TRBV24-1; abundance: many; j_gene: TRBJ2-3; CDR3nt: TGTGCCACCAGTGATCAAGGCCTCGGTTATTTCGCCACGCAGTATTTT; CDR3aa: CATSDQGLGYFATQYF
d_gene: NA; v_gene: TRBV2; abundance: NA; j_gene: TRBJ1-2; CDR3nt: TGTGCCAGCACCCCGGACGGGGAGAACTATGGCTACACCTTC; CDR3aa: CASTPDGENYGYTF
d_gene: NA; v_gene: TRBV5-5; abundance: many; j_gene: TRBJ1-2; CDR3nt: TGTGCCAGCAGCCCCAGGGGCAGAGACTATGGCTACACCTTC; CDR3aa: CASSPRGRDYGYTF
d_gene: NA; v_gene: TRBV6-5; abundance: NA; j_gene: TRBJ1-3; CDR3nt: TGTGCCAGCAGTTACTCCCGCGGGGCCTCTGGAAACACCATATATTTT; CDR3aa: CASSYSRGASGNTIYF
d_gene: NA; v_gene: TRBV7-4; abundance: few; j_gene: TRBJ1-2; CDR3nt: TGTGCCAGCAGCTTCGCCCTCCAGCGGGGCGACGGACCTCATGGCTACACCTTC; CDR3aa: CASSFALQRGDGPHGYTF
d_gene: TRBD1; v_gene: TRBV20-1; abundance: few; j_gene: TRBJ2-7; CDR3nt: TGCAGTGCCAACCCGGGACAGGGGGCCCACGAGCAGTACTTC; CDR3aa: CSANPGQGAHEQYF
d_gene: TRBD2; v_gene: TRBV5-1; abundance: few; j_gene: TRBJ2-2; CDR3nt: TGCGCCAGCAGCCTAGCTAGCGGGGGAAGCACCGGGGAGCTGTTTTTT; CDR3aa: CASSLASGGSTGELFF
d_gene: NA; v_gene: TRBV5-6; abundance: many; j_gene: TRBJ1-1; CDR3nt: TGTGCCAGCAGCTTTGGGACGGAGAGGGCTTTCTTT; CDR3aa: CASSFGTERAFF
d_gene: NA; v_gene: TRBV20-1; abundance: many; j_gene: TRBJ1-1; CDR3nt: TGCAGTGCTAGAGGTCCGTTTGTAAGGGGACAGAACACTGAAGCTTTCTTT; CDR3aa: CSARGPFVRGQNTEAFF
d_gene: NA; v_gene: TRBV7-9; abundance: NA; j_gene: TRBJ2-2; CDR3nt: TGTGCCAGCAGCTTAGCGTTTTCCGCCGGGGAGCTGTTTTTT; CDR3aa: CASSLAFSAGELFF
d_gene: TRBD1; v_gene: TRBV7-8; abundance: NA; j_gene: TRBJ1-2; CDR3nt: TGTGCCAGCAGCCCCCTTTTTTTCCCGGGACAGGGGCAAGGCTACACCTTC; CDR3aa: CASSPLFFPGQGQGYTF
d_gene: TRBD1; v_gene: TRBV4-1; abundance: few; j_gene: TRBJ1-5; CDR3nt: TGCGCCAGCAGCCCCACGGGACAGGCCAGCAATCAGCCCCAGCATTTT; CDR3aa: CASSPTGQASNQPQHF
d_gene: NA; v_gene: TRBV6-5; abundance: few; j_gene: TRBJ2-7; CDR3nt: TGTGCCAGCAGTTACGGACCCTACGAGCAGTACTTC; CDR3aa: CASSYGPYEQYF
d_gene: NA; v_gene: TRBV27; abundance: NA; j_gene: TRBJ2-7; CDR3nt: TGTGCCAGCAGTTTTATAGGAGGGGTCTACGAGCAGTACTTC; CDR3aa: CASSFIGGVYEQYF
d_gene: NA; v_gene: TRBV6-5; abundance: few; j_gene: TRBJ1-4; CDR3nt: TGTGCCAGCAGTTACTTACCTCTGGAGGGGACTAATGAAAAACTGTTTTTT; CDR3aa: CASSYLPLEGTNEKLFF
d_gene: NA; v_gene: TRBV9; abundance: NA; j_gene: TRBJ1-2; CDR3nt: TGTGCCAGCAGTACGGGAACAGGAGCTTATGGCTACACCTTC; CDR3aa: CASSTGTGAYGYTF
d_gene: TRBD1; v_gene: TRBV4-1; abundance: NA; j_gene: TRBJ2-4; CDR3nt: TGCGCCAGCAGCCAAGAGGGACAGGGGCGTTCGGCCGTAGCCAAAAACATTCAGTACTTC; CDR3aa: CASSQEGQGRSAVAKNIQYF